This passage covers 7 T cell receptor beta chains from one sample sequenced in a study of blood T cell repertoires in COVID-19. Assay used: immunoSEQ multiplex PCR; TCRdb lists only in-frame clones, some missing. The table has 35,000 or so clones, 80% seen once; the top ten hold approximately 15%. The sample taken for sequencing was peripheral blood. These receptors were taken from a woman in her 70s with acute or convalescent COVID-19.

Here the CDR3 DNA reads TGTGCCAGCAGTCCACTCAGGGACAGGGGGCGCAAAAATCAGCCCCAGCATTTT. It specifies CASSPLRDRGRKNQPQHF. The J gene is TRBJ1-5, the V gene TRBV27; TRBD1 matches at 12 bases. CDR1 is MNHEY, CDR2 SMNVEV, per germline (reference sequence). V shed 5 bases, J shed 4 bases, and the junction held 12 bases outside the gene matches. The CDR3 consists of 18 residues.

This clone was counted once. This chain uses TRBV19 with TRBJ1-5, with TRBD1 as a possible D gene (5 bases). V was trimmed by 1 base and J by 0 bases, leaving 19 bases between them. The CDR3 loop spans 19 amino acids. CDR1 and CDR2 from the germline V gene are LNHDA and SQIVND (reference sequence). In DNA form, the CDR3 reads TGTGCCAGTAGTATAGCGTTGGGCAGGGCCGTTAATAGCAATCAGCCCCAGCATTTT. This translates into CASSIALGRAVNSNQPQHF.

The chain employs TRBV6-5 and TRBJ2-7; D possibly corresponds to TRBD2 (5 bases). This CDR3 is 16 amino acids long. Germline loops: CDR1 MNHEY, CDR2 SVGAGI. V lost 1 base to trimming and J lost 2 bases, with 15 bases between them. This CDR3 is CASSYFRREVAYEQYF. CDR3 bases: TGTGCCAGCAGTTACTTTAGACGGGAAGTAGCCTACGAGCAGTACTTC.

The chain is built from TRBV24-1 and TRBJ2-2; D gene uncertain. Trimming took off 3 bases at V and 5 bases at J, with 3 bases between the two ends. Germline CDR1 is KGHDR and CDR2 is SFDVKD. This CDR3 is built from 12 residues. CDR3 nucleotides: TGTGCCACCAGTGATCTTACCGGGGAGCTGTTTTTT. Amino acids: CATSDLTGELFF.

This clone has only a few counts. The CDR3 sequence is CASSRERGGSYEQYF. Written as DNA, the CDR3 is TGCGCCAGCAGCCGAGAGCGGGGGGGTTCGTACGAGCAGTACTTC. The V gene is TRBV4-1, the J gene TRBJ2-7; 10 nucleotides line up with TRBD2. The CDR3 is made up of 15 amino acids. Germline CDR1 and CDR2: MGHRA and YSYEKL. Trimming took 4 bases from V and 4 from J; bases not matched to a gene: 7.

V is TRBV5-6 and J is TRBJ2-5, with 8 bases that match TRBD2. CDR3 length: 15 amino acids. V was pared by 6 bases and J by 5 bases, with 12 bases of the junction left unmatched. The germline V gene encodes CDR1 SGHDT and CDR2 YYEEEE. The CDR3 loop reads CASNRGGSNGETQYF. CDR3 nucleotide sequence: TGTGCCAGCAACCGGGGGGGTTCAAATGGGGAGACCCAGTACTTC.

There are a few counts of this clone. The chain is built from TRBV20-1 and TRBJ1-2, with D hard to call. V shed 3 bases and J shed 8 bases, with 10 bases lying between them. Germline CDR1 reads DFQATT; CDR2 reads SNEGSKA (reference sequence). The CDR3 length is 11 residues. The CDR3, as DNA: TGCAGTGCTAGCGCCGGGTGGGGCTACACCTTC. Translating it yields CSASAGWGYTF.